The 9 T cell receptor beta chains listed next were all sequenced from one sample in a study of OX40 agonist ivuxolimab in advanced cancers. Library preparation employed the immunoSEQ multiplex PCR assay. In its TCRdb copy, this immuneACCESS table keeps in-frame sequences only and misses some clones. Where compared with another copy, unresolved V genes explain less than half of these, and the others have no known cause. This sample gives 65,000 to 95,000 clones in total; about four fifths of them show up just once. Of the sample, 0.45% to 0.65% falls within the top ten clones. Sequenced here: CD4+ or CD8+ T cells sorted from blood, sampled in a trial of the OX40 agonist ivuxolimab. Receptors originate from an adult with an advanced solid tumor such as melanoma, head and neck, liver or kidney cancer.

This chain uses TRBV19 with TRBJ2-3; D uncertain. The CDR3 consists of 14 residues. Germline values: CDR1 LNHDA, CDR2 SQIVND (reference sequence). With 0 bases removed from V and 2 bases from J, the gap between germline ends came to 6 bases. Here the CDR3 reads CASSIDPYTDTQYF. The CDR3 DNA reads as TGTGCCAGTAGTATAGATCCGTACACAGATACGCAGTATTTT.

This clone came up a few times. The chain has TRBV19 and TRBJ2-1, with D perhaps matching TRBD1 (5 bases). The V end was cut by 6 bases, the J end by 8 bases, with 17 bases between. From germline, CDR1 is LNHDA and CDR2 SQIVND (reference sequence). This CDR3 has 14 amino acids. CDR3 residues: CASRTRAGHDEQFF. CDR3 DNA: TGTGCCAGTAGGACCAGGGCTGGTCACGATGAGCAGTTCTTC.

As regards this clone: A junction end diverges from the germline sequence, so it may reflect a read error. The V and J genes are TRBV30 and TRBJ1-1, with D possibly matching TRBD1 (5 bases). This CDR3 is 14 amino acids long. Germline loops: CDR1 GTSNPN, CDR2 SVGIG (reference sequence). CDR3 residues: CAWSNEGSGTEVFF. The CDR3 region has the DNA TGTGCCTGGAGTAATGAGGGGTCGGGCACTGAAGTTTTCTTT.

Remarks on this clone: Different DNA sequences within this sample yield the same CDR3. V and J are TRBV19 and TRBJ1-1; TRBD1 might be the D (6 bases). Germline values: CDR1 LNHDA, CDR2 SQIVND (reference sequence). Trimming took off 7 bases at V and 1 base at J, with 13 bases between the two ends. This CDR3 region has 14 residues. CDR3 in DNA: TGTGCCAGTAATCCACAGGGTTCGAACACTGAAGCTTTCTTT. It encodes CASNPQGSNTEAFF.

The chain joins TRBV6-5 to TRBJ2-7; unclear D gene. V was trimmed by 11 bases and J by 3 bases, leaving 20 bases between them. Germline CDR1 reads MNHEY; CDR2 reads SVGAGI. The CDR3 spans 14 residues. The CDR3, as DNA: TGTGCCTCCAAGCTATCGCTCGGAGACTACGAGCAGTACTTC. Protein sequence: CASKLSLGDYEQYF.

V gene TRBV27 combines with J gene TRBJ1-6; D unclear. CDR3 size: 15 residues. Trimming left V 3 bases short and J 7 bases short, with 13 bases between. Germline-derived CDR1 and CDR2 are MNHEY and SMNVEV (reference sequence). CDR3 sequence (DNA): TGTGCCAGCAGTTTCGGAAGCCGAGGGAATTCACCCCTCCACTTT. It codes for CASSFGSRGNSPLHF.

The J gene is TRBJ2-3, the V gene TRBV7-9, with D possibly TRBD2 on 6 matching bases. The germline CDR1 and CDR2 sequences are SEHNR and FQNEAQ (reference sequence). This CDR3 has 15 residues. Trimming removed 4 bases from V and 0 bases from J, with 11 bases in between. The CDR3 is CASSSDRGSTDTQYF. CDR3 DNA sequence: TGTGCCAGCAGCTCCGACCGGGGGAGCACAGATACGCAGTATTTT.

As to this clone: The sample carries other DNA sequences with the same CDR3. The V and J genes are TRBV7-2 and TRBJ1-4; TRBD1 matches 7 bases. CDR3 length: 14 residues. J lost 8 bases, V lost 1 base, and 4 bases had no gene match. In germline, CDR1 is SGHTA, CDR2 FQGNSA. The CDR3 protein is CASSLVAGGEKLFF. CDR3 nucleotides: TGTGCCAGCAGCTTAGTGGCAGGGGGGGAAAAACTGTTTTTT.

This clone was recorded once. The chain couples TRBV28 to TRBJ2-1, with D perhaps TRBD1 (5 bases). The V gene's germline CDR1 is MDHEN and CDR2 SYDVKM. The CDR3 loop spans 15 amino acids. The V gene lost 1 base and the J gene lost 4 bases, with 11 bases spanning the gap. The CDR3 loop reads CASSLFQGSYNEQFF. As DNA, the CDR3 is TGTGCCAGCAGTTTATTTCAGGGTTCGTACAATGAGCAGTTCTTC.